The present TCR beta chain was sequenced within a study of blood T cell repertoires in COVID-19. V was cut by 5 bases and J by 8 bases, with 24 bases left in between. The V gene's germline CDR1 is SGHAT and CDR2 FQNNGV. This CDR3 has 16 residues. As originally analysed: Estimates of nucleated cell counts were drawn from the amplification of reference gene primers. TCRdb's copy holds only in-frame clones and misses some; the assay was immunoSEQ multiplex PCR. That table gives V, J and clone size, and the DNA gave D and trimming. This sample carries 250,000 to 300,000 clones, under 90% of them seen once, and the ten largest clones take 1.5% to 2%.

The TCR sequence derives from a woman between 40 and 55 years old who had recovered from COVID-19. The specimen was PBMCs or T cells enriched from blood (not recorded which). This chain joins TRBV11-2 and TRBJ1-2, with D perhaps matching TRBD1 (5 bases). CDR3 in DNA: TGTGCCAGCAGCGCGCGGGGCCCAGGGCTAGTAGCGGGCTACACCTTC. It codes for CASSARGPGLVAGYTF.